This record covers a single T cell receptor beta chain. A few counts support this clone. The antigen it recognizes is unknown. It has no much larger one-base neighbor in the sample; base qualities were not kept. From its cysteine to its phenylalanine, the CDR3 spans 12 amino acids. The entry retains the CDR3 DNA only, 36 bases that are in frame from base 1. According to the germline V gene, CDR1 reads SGHAT and CDR2 reads FQNNGV. V ends up 6 bases short and J 6 bases short, with an unmatched junction base count of 5. The sample's time point label is to be understood as: four to five weeks on oral tofacitinib. This sample's treatment or condition label indicates: oral pan-JAK inhibitor, 5-10 mg twice daily. From alopecia areata patients, peripheral blood was collected along with lesional scalp punch biopsies. After PBMCs were isolated by density centrifugation and stained for CD3, CD4 and CD8, a FACSAria was used to sort CD4+ and CD8+ T cells.

This sample is part of a study of CD8+ T cells in alopecia areata (dated by TCRdb to the late 2010s). Regarding the study in general: The treated patients took part in an open-label pilot trial in which moderate-to-severe alopecia areata was treated with oral tofacitinib at 5 to 10 mg twice daily. immunoSEQ multiplex PCR using 35 Vbeta forward primers and 13 Jbeta reverse primers was used to amplify TCRbeta CDR3 regions. Tofacitinib-treated patients had biopsies at baseline and at 4 and 24 weeks of treatment, with a later scalp biopsy in several patients. Human TCRbeta sequencing covered scalp tissue and sorted CD4+ and CD8+ peripheral blood T cells from patchy and totalis/universalis alopecia areata patients and healthy controls. Tofacitinib was given for 6 to 18 months, followed by 6 months of follow-up off drug to assess delayed response and recurrence. The SALT score, which quantifies the percentage of affected scalp surface area, was used to measure disease severity in treated patients. The study used high-throughput TCRbeta sequencing to examine T cell clonal expansion in alopecia areata, in both the C3H/HeJ mouse model and human patients. Scalp clonality was compared across normal scalp (n=4), patchy alopecia areata scalp (n=8), and alopecia totalis/universalis scalp (n=8). RNA was extracted with the PAXgene miRNA kit for fixed scalp, the miRNeasy kit for PBMCs, and the RNeasy kit for mouse skin.

Library method: the immunoSEQ multiplex PCR assay. RNA was extracted from all samples and reverse transcribed into cDNA as template for TCR sequencing. SuperScript III was used for first-strand cDNA synthesis, primed with a 2:1 mix of oligo-dT and random hexamers. A synthetic immune receptor repertoire was used to assess amplification bias, and residual bias was removed computationally. Per the authors' processing: After raw reads were preprocessed to remove errors, the CDR3 was defined following IMGT conventions as running from the conserved cysteine to phenylalanine. Clonality was computed by normalizing Shannon entropy by log2 of the number of productive unique TCRs and subtracting the result from 1. Whether each scalp clone was CD4 or CD8 was inferred by checking scalp TCRbeta sequences against the CD4 and CD8 repertoires from sorted blood. This immuneACCESS table, as held by TCRdb, lists in-frame sequences with V and J called but not all clones. Of the missing ones, under half trace to an unresolved V gene in checked studies; the others have no known cause. V and J calls and clone size are those listed in that table; D and trimming were worked out from the DNA. For this sample there are some 130,000 clones; nearly 55% appear just once. Clones ranked in the top ten supply more than 15% of the sample.

The study at large found these results: Compared with mice, TCR sequences shared between patients were less clear, possibly partly because of HLA diversity across the patient population. Unlike mouse skin, where gammadelta T cells dominate, normal human skin contains resident alphabeta T cells that get sequenced too, which complicates analysis of the scalp TCR repertoire. Tofacitinib significantly decreased scalp clonality and the number of expanded CD8+ clones among the top 100 scalp clones. Higher clonality and more expanded CD8+ clones were observed in lesional scalp than in normal scalp, particularly in alopecia totalis/universalis, a finding suggestive of antigenic drive. Because the treated cohort was small and included a single nonresponder, larger studies are needed to assess links between baseline CD8+ expansion and response. During tofacitinib treatment, many expanded lesional clones stuck around in both scalp and blood, and this persistence may partly explain why relapse happens after treatment is stopped.

The receptor was derived from a human donor with alopecia areata. The sequence is built from TRBV11-2 and TRBJ2-7, with 7 junctional bases fitting TRBD2. Sequencing was performed on CD8+ T cells sorted from blood, taken at week 4, from a patient treated with tofacitinib. The CDR3 region reads CASRIGGGEQYF. DNA sequence: TGTGCCAGCAGGATTGGGGGGGGCGAGCAGTACTTC.